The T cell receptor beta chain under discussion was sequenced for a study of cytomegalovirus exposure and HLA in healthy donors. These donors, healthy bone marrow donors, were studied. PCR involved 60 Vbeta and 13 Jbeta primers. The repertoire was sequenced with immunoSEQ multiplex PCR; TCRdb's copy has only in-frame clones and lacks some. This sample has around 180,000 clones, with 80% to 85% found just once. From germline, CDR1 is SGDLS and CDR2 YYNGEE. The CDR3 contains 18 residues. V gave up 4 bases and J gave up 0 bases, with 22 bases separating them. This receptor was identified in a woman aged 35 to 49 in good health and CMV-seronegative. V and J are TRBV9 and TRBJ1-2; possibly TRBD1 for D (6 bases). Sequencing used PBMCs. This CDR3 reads CASSQGGGSSSTNYGYTF. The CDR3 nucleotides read TGTGCCAGCAGCCAAGGGGGGGGGTCCTCCTCTACTAACTATGGCTACACCTTC.